This TCR beta chain was documented in a study of cytotoxic CD8 clonotypes in ibrutinib-treated CLL. Overall study context: Response was recorded as partial in 25 or so patients and complete in 2; at median around 68 months, around 14 remained remitted and approximately twelve had progressed. Samples showed on average roughly 260,000 productive templates and tens of thousands of productive rearrangements.

This CDR3 is built from 16 residues. V was pared by 8 bases and J by 0 bases, with 8 bases of the junction left unmatched. Germline values: CDR1 KGHSH, CDR2 LQKENI. Points from the study as a whole: Having risen at ibrutinib response, clonality had fallen back toward baseline by progression.

On this clone itself: Its antigen remains unknown.

Depth targeted 1 in 200,000 to 1 in 1 million T cells, averaging about 9.2x coverage per clonotype. The method was immunoSEQ multiplex PCR; TCRdb's version includes in-frame clones alone and lacks a portion of them. The sample contains approximately 130,000 clones, 80% to 85% of which appear only once. The receptor's source is a human donor with chronic lymphocytic leukemia. V usage is TRBV18 and J usage is TRBJ2-4, with TRBD1 matching over 9 bases. The material was PBMCs, obtained after 24 months of ibrutinib treatment. CDR3 bases: TGTGCCAGCCATTCCGGGACAGGGATAGCCAAAAACATTCAGTACTTC. It codes for CASHSGTGIAKNIQYF.